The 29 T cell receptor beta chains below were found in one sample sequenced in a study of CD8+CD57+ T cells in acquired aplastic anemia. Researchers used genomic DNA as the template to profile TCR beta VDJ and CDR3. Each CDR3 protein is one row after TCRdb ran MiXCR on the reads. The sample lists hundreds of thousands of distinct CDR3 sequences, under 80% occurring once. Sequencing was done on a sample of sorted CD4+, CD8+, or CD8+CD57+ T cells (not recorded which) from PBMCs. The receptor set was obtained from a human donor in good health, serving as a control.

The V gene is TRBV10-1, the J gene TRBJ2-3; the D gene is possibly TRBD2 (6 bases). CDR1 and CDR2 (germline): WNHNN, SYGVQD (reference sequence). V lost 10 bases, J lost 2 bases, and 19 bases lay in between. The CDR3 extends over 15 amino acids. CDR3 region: CAIRNLPGDTDTQYF. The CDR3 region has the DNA TGCGCCATCAGGAATCTCCCGGGGGACACAGATACGCAGTATTTT.

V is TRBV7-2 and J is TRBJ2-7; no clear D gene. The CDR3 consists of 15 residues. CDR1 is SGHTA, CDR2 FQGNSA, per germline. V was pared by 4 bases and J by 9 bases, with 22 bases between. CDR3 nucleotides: TGTGCCAGCAGCTCAACACCCTCTGGCTCCTACTTGCAGTACTTC. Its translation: CASSSTPSGSYLQYF.

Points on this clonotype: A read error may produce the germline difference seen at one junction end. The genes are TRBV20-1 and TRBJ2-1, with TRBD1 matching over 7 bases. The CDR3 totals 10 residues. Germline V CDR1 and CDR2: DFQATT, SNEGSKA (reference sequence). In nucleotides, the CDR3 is TGCAGTGCCTCGACAGGGTTGTGGCGCTTC. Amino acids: CSASTGLWRF.

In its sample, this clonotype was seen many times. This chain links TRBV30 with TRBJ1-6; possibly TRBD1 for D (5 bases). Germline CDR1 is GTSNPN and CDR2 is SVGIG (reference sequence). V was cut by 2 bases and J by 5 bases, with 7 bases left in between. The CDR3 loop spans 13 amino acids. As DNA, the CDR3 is TGTGCCTGGAGTCAAGGGGATAATTCACCCCTCCACTTT. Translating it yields CAWSQGDNSPLHF.

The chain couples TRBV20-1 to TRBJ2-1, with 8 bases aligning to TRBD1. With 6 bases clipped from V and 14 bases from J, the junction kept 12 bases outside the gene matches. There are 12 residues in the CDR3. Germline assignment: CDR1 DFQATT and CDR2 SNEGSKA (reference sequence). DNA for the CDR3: TGCAGTGCCACTTGGACAGGGATCAATGAGTTCTTC. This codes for CSATWTGINEFF.

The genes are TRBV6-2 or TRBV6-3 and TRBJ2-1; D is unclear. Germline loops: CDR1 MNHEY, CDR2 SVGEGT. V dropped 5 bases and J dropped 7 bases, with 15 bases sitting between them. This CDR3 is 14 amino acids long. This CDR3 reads CASSGFGSGNEQFF. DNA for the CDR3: TGTGCCAGCAGTGGATTCGGTTCGGGTAATGAGCAGTTCTTC.

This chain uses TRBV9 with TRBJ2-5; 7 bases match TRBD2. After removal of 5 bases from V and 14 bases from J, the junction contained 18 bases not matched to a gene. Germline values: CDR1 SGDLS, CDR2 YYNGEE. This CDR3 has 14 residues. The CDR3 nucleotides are TGTGCCAGCAGGGGTACCGGGGGGTTGGGCGGCCACTACTTC. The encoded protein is CASRGTGGLGGHYF.

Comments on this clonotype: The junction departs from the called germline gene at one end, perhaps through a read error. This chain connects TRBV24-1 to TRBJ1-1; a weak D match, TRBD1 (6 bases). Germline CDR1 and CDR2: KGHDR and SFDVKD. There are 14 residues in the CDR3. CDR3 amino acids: CASSPEGVYTEAFF. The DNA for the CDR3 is TGTGCCAGCAGTCCCGAGGGGGTGTACACTGAAGCTTTCTTT.

CDR3 DNA: TGTGCCAGCAGCTTCGCGCAGGGGGGCTATTCACCCTACCACTTT. This sequence encodes CASSFAQGGYSPYHF. The V gene is TRBV7-2, the J gene TRBJ1-6; 7 bases are shared with TRBD1. V dropped 3 bases and J dropped 18; count of bases not matched to a gene: 17. Germline V lookup: CDR1 SGHTA, CDR2 FQGNSA. The CDR3 covers 15 residues.

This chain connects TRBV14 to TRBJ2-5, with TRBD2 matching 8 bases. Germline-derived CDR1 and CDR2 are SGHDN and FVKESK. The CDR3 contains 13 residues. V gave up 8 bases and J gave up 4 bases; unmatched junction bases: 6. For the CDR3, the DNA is TGTGCCAGCGGGGACCGGGAGGGAGAGACCCAGTACTTC. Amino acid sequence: CASGDREGETQYF. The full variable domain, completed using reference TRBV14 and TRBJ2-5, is EAGVTQFPSHSVIEKGQTVTLRCDPISGHDNLYWYRRVMGKEIKFLLHFVKESKQDESGMPNNRFLAERTGGTYSTLKVQPAELEDSGVYFCASGDREGETQYFGPGTRLLVL.

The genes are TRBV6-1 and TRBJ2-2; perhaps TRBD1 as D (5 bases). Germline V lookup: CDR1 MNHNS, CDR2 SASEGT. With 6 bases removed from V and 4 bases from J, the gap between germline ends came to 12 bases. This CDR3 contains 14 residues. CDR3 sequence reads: CASRQDQGTGELFF. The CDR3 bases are TGTGCCAGCAGACAAGATCAGGGCACCGGGGAGCTGTTTTTT.

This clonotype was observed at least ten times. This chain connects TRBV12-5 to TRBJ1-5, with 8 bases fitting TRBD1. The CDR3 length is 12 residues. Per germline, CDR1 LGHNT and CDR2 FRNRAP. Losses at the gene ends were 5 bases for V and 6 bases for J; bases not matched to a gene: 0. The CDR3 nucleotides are TGTGCTAGTGGTGGACAGGGTCAGCCCCAGCATTTT. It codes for CASGGQGQPQHF.

CDR3 protein: CASSLDWRRESEQLGEQFF. DNA of the CDR3: TGTGCCAGCAGCTTAGACTGGCGCAGGGAAAGCGAGCAGCTTGGTGAGCAGTTCTTC. The chain carries TRBV7-7 and TRBJ2-1, with D perhaps matching TRBD1 (5 bases). The V gene lost 1 base and the J gene lost 9 bases, with 28 bases spanning the gap. CDR1 and CDR2 (germline): SSHAT, FNYEAQ (reference sequence). This CDR3 contains 19 residues. Looking up the rest from reference TRBV7-7 and TRBJ2-1 gives the full variable domain: GAGVSQSPRYKVTKRGQDVTLRCDPISSHATLYWYQQALGQGPEFLTYFNYEAQPDKSGLPSDRFSAERPEGSISTLTIQRTEQRDSAMYRCASSLDWRRESEQLGEQFFGPGTRLTVL.

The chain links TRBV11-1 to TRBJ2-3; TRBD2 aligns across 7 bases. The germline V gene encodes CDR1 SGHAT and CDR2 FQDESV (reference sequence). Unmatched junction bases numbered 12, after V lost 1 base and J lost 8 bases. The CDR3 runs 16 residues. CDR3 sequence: CASSLVYRGVLGTQYF. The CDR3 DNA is TGTGCCAGCAGCTTAGTGTACCGGGGGGTCCTGGGTACGCAGTATTTT. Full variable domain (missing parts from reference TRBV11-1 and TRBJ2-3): EAEVAQSPRYKITEKSQAVAFWCDPISGHATLYWYRQILGQGPELLVQFQDESVVDDSQLPKDRFSAERLKGVDSTLKIQPAELGDSAMYLCASSLVYRGVLGTQYFGPGTRLTVL.

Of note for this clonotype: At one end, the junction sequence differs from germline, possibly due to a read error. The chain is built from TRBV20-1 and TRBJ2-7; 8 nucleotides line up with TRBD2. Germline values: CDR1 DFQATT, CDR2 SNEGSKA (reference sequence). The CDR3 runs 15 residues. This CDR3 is CSARTGGAHTGELYF. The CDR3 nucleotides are TGCAGTGCTCGGACGGGGGGGGCGCATACCGGGGAGCTGTACTTC.

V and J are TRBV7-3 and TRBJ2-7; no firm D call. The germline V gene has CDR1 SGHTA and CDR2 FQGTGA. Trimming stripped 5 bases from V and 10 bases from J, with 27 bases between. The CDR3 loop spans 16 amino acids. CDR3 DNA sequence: TGTGCCAGCAGCGTTAGCAGAGACGGCGAGCAGTACTACCAGTACTTC. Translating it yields CASSVSRDGEQYYQYF.

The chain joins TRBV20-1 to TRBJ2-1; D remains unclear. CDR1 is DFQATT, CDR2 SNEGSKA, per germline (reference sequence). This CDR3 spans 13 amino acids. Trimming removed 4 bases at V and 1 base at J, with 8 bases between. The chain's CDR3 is CSAKDVSYNEQFF. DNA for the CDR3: TGCAGTGCTAAGGACGTATCCTACAATGAGCAGTTCTTC.

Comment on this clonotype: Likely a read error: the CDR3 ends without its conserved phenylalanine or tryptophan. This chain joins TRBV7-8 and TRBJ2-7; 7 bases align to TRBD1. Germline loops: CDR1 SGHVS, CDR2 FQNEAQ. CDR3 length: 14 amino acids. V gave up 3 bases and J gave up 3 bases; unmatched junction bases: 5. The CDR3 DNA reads TGTGCCAGCAGCTTCGAGGGGGCCGACTACGAGCAGTACTGC. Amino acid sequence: CASSFEGADYEQYC.

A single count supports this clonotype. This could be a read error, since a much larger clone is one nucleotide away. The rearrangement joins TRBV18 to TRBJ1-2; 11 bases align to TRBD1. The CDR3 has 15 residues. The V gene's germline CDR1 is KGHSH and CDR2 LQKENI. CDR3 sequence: CASSPRDRGTDEQNF. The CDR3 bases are TGTGCCAGCTCACCACGGGACAGGGGGACCGACGAGCAGAACTTC.

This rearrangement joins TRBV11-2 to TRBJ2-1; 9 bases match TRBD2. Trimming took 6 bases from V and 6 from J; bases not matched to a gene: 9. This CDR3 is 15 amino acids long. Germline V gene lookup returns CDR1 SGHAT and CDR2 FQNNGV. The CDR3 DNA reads TGTGCCAGCAGTCCTAGGACTAGCGCTTTCAATGAGCAGTTCTTC. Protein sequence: CASSPRTSAFNEQFF.

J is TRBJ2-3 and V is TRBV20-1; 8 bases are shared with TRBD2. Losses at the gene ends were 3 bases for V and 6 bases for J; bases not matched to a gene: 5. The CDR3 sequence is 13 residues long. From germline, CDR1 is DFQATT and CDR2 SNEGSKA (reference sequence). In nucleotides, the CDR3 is TGCAGTGCTAGTGGCGGGAGGCGCGATACGCAGTATTTT. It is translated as CSASGGRRDTQYF.

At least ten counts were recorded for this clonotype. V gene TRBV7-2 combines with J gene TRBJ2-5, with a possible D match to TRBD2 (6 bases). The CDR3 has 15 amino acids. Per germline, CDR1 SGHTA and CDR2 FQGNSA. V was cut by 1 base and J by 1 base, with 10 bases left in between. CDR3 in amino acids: CASSLGLTSQETQYF. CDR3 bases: TGTGCCAGCAGCTTAGGATTGACTAGCCAAGAGACCCAGTACTTC.

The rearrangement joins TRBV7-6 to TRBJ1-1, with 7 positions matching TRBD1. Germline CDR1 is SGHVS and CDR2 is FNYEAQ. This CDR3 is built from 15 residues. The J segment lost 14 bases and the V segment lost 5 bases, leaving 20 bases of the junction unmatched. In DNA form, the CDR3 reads TGTGCCAGCAGCCAATTGACAGGGCCTATGAACACTGAATTCTTT. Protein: CASSQLTGPMNTEFF.

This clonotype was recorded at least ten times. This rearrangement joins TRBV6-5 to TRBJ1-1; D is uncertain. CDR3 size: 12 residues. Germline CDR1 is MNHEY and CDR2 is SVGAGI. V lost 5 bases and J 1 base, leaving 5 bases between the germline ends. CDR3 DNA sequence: TGTGCCAGCAGTCCTCAGAACACTGAAGCTTTCTTT. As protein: CASSPQNTEAFF.

The DNA for the CDR3 is TGCAGTGCTAGAGAACGACAGGGTGGGGACACTGAAGCTTTCTTT. It yields the protein CSARERQGGDTEAFF. This chain links TRBV20-1 with TRBJ1-1; 7 nucleotides align to TRBD1. V shed 0 bases and J 3 bases; nucleotides not matched to a gene: 7. This CDR3 spans 15 amino acids. Looked up from germline, CDR1 is DFQATT and CDR2 is SNEGSKA (reference sequence).

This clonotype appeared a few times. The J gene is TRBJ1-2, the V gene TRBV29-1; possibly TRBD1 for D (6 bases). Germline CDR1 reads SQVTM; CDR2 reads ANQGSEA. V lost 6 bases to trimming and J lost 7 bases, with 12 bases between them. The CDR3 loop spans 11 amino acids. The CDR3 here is CSVRTASGYTF. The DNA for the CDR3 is TGCAGCGTAAGGACAGCAAGTGGCTACACCTTC.

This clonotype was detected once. The CDR3 reads CSARPHRVASGRYEQYF. CDR3 bases: TGCAGTGCGAGACCGCACCGGGTTGCTAGCGGGAGGTACGAGCAGTACTTC. This chain uses TRBV20-1 with TRBJ2-7, with TRBD2 matching over 11 bases. Germline CDR1 reads DFQATT; CDR2 reads SNEGSKA (reference sequence). Germline trimming cut 6 bases from V and 4 bases from J; bases unmatched to any gene: 17. CDR3 size: 17 residues.

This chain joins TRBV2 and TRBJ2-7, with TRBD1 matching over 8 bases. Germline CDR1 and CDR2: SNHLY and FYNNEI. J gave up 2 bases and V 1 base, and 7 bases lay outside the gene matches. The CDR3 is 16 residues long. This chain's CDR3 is CASSEGRDRTTYEQYV. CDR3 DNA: TGTGCCAGCAGTGAAGGCCGGGACAGGACCACCTACGAGCAGTACGTC.

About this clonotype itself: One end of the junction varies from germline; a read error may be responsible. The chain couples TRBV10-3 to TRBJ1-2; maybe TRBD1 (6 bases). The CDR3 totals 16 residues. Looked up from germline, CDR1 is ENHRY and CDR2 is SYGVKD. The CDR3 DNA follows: TGTGCCAGCAGTTACTCTCCCAGGGGACCTTACTATGGCTACACCTTC. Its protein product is CASSYSPRGPYYGYTF.